These 15 T cell receptor beta chains came from one sample sequenced in a study of beta chain features in type 1 diabetes. Study observations and caveats: Patients with Type 1 diabetes showed moderately but significantly shorter TCRB CDR3s in all four CD4+ subsets.

Their cognate antigens are unknown. Reverse transcribing all isolated RNA meant expressed TCRB transcripts were sequenced. The assay was immunoSEQ multiplex PCR, and TCRdb's table has in-frame clones only and misses some. The sample records 400,000 or so clones, about 12% being singletons. The sequenced sample was naive CD4+ T cells from blood. The receptors were sampled from a woman under 30 with type 1 diabetes.

The chain couples TRBV7-2 to TRBJ2-5; 8 bases are a match to TRBD2. Germline CDR1 and CDR2: SGHTA and FQGNSA. The CDR3 loop spans 15 amino acids. Trimming at V came to 3 bases and at J to 7 bases, leaving 10 bases not matched to a gene. This chain's CDR3 is CASSLLAGTGGTQYF. The CDR3 bases are TGTGCCAGCAGCTTGTTAGCGGGGACCGGGGGGACCCAGTACTTC.

The chain uses TRBV27 and TRBJ2-1; tentative D call: TRBD1 (5 bases). CDR3 length: 17 residues. Germline assignment: CDR1 MNHEY and CDR2 SMNVEV (reference sequence). V was shortened by 0 bases and J by 0 bases, with 12 bases between the two germline ends. Here the CDR3 reads CASSLSSGRASYNEQFF. CDR3 nucleotide sequence: TGTGCCAGCAGTTTATCAAGTGGCAGGGCCTCCTACAATGAGCAGTTCTTC.

The rearrangement links TRBV7-9 to TRBJ2-3; 7 bases align to TRBD2. V trimming: 1 base; J trimming: 2 bases; junction bases outside the gene matches: 9. Germline V gene lookup returns CDR1 SEHNR and CDR2 FQNEAQ (reference sequence). The CDR3 length is 17 residues. In DNA form, the CDR3 reads TGTGCCAGCAGCTTAGTCCCCACTAGCGCGGCCACAGATACGCAGTATTTT. Translating it yields CASSLVPTSAATDTQYF.

The genes are TRBV13 and TRBJ2-1; 9 bases are shared with TRBD2. The J segment lost 4 bases and the V segment lost 5 bases, leaving 9 bases of the junction unmatched. Germline V gene lookup returns CDR1 PRHDT and CDR2 FYEKMQ (reference sequence). This CDR3 spans 16 amino acids. In nucleotides, the CDR3 is TGTGCCAGCAGCCGCGGACTAGCGCAGGGGTACAATGAGCAGTTCTTC. Translated, it gives CASSRGLAQGYNEQFF.

The chain recombines TRBV5-1 with TRBJ2-7; 7 nucleotides agree with TRBD2. The CDR3 runs 14 residues. Germline V lookup: CDR1 SGHRS, CDR2 YFSETQ. V lost 4 bases, J lost 1 base, and 5 bases stayed unmatched. DNA of the CDR3: TGCGCCAGCAGCCCAGCGGGGACTTCCTACGAGCAGTACTTC. It is translated as CASSPAGTSYEQYF.

This clone came up a few times. The rearrangement uses TRBV30 and TRBJ2-1; the D gene is possibly TRBD1 (6 bases). The germline V gene encodes CDR1 GTSNPN and CDR2 SVGIG (reference sequence). The CDR3 has 15 amino acids. V lost 8 bases to trimming and J lost 4 bases, with 21 bases between them. CDR3: CARANPLGGYNEQFF. The CDR3 coding sequence is TGTGCCCGCGCCAACCCACTAGGGGGATACAATGAGCAGTTCTTC.

The J gene is TRBJ1-2, the V gene TRBV27; D is perhaps TRBD1 (5 bases). The CDR3 runs 15 residues. From germline, CDR1 is MNHEY and CDR2 SMNVEV (reference sequence). Deletions cut 3 bases from V and 4 bases from J, with 15 bases between. CDR3 sequence (DNA): TGTGCCAGCAGTTTCACCGCGGGGACCCTCTATGGCTACACCTTC. This sequence encodes CASSFTAGTLYGYTF.

The rearrangement joins TRBV7-9 to TRBJ2-7; TRBD1 agrees at 7 bases. The CDR3 spans 15 residues. Germline V gene lookup returns CDR1 SEHNR and CDR2 FQNEAQ (reference sequence). Trimming cost V 1 base and J 6 bases; bases outside gene matches: 9. The CDR3 DNA follows: TGTGCCAGCAGCTTAGAGGGGGCGGTAGGATCCGAGCAGTACTTC. This sequence encodes CASSLEGAVGSEQYF.

The CDR3 DNA reads as TGTGCCAGTACGGGACTTAGCACAGATACGCAGTATTTT. Protein sequence: CASTGLSTDTQYF. The chain recombines TRBV7-9 with TRBJ2-3; weak D call: TRBD2 (6 bases). There are 13 residues in the CDR3. Germline-derived CDR1 and CDR2 are SEHNR and FQNEAQ (reference sequence). V was cut by 9 bases and J by 0 bases, with 10 bases left in between.

The chain uses TRBV7-2 and TRBJ1-5; D might be TRBD1 (6 bases). The V end was cut by 3 bases, the J end by 7 bases, with 13 bases between. The CDR3 length is 14 residues. The germline gives CDR1 SGHTA, CDR2 FQGNSA. The CDR3 region has the DNA TGTGCCAGCAGCTTTGCCGGGGGGCAACAGCCCCAGCATTTT. It specifies CASSFAGGQQPQHF.

This clone appeared a few times. The rearrangement links TRBV4-1 to TRBJ2-3; 8 positions match TRBD2. From germline, CDR1 is MGHRA and CDR2 YSYEKL. Trimming removed 4 bases from V and 9 bases from J; junction bases left unmatched: 15. This CDR3 comprises 16 residues. The CDR3 here is CASSPLREASGGTQYF. The CDR3 DNA follows: TGCGCCAGCAGCCCACTACGGGAGGCCAGCGGGGGCACGCAGTATTTT.

There are a few counts of this clone. The chain has TRBV7-8 and TRBJ1-5; no clear D gene. The CDR3 covers 14 residues. From germline, CDR1 is SGHVS and CDR2 FQNEAQ. With 3 bases removed from V and 1 base from J, the gap between germline ends came to 7 bases. CDR3 region: CASSFDGSNQPQHF. The CDR3 DNA follows: TGTGCCAGCAGCTTCGACGGGAGCAATCAGCCCCAGCATTTT.

This clone turned up a few times. The chain is built from TRBV30 and TRBJ2-1; 13 bases are a match to TRBD2. The CDR3 sequence is 19 residues long. The ends lost 3 bases at V and 2 bases at J; junction bases unmatched: 13. Germline V gene lookup returns CDR1 GTSNPN and CDR2 SVGIG (reference sequence). The DNA of the CDR3 is TGTGCCTGGAGCCAAATACTGACTAGCGGGAGGTTGGCCTACAATGAGCAGTTCTTC. This encodes CAWSQILTSGRLAYNEQFF.

This sequence joins TRBV2 and TRBJ2-5, with D possibly being TRBD2 (6 bases). Per germline, CDR1 SNHLY and CDR2 FYNNEI. This CDR3 contains 15 residues. Trimming shortened V by 2 bases and J by 5 bases, and 15 bases separated the two germline ends. The CDR3 sequence: CASSELTSFGETQYF. The CDR3 DNA follows: TGTGCCAGCAGTGAATTAACTAGCTTCGGGGAGACCCAGTACTTC.

This chain uses TRBV25-1 with TRBJ2-3; no definite D call. The germline V and J ends were trimmed by 2 bases and 2 bases, with 11 bases remaining between them. The CDR3 contains 15 residues. From germline, CDR1 is MGHDK and CDR2 SYGVNS. The CDR3: CASSEIGGYTDTQYF. The DNA for the CDR3 is TGTGCCAGCAGTGAAATAGGCGGATACACAGATACGCAGTATTTT.